The clone carrying this TCR beta chain was found many times. Antigen specificity is unknown. This sample stems from a study of CD8 T cells in ankylosing spondylitis. Study-wide results and limits: Characteristic of ankylosing spondylitis blood, it appeared, was a TCR beta motif comprising about eight highly homologous variants. Reportedly, matched ankylosing spondylitis synovial fluid was significantly enriched for disease-linked clones. Clones linked to disease, bearing a CD8+ phenotype, were relatively rare in peripheral blood. Previous work reported some of these motif variants in the synovial fluid and blood of reactive arthritis.

TCRdb reanalysed the 5' RACE reads using MiXCR and keeps one entry per CDR3 protein. This repertoire shows 500,000 to 650,000 distinct CDR3 sequences, less than 6% found once; its top ten account for approximately 3.5%. The CDR3 is 15 amino acids. The V gene lost 2 bases and the J gene lost 2 bases, with 10 bases spanning the gap. Looked up from germline, CDR1 is MNHEY and CDR2 is SVGEGT. The gene calls are TRBV6-2 or TRBV6-3 and TRBJ1-5; no clear D. The specimen sequenced was blood, either unsorted or a sorted T cell fraction (not recorded which). This sequence originates from a male donor with ankylosing spondylitis. The CDR3, as DNA: TGTGCCAGCAGTTACGGGAGCATGGGCAATCAGCCCCAGCATTTT. It yields the protein CASSYGSMGNQPQHF.